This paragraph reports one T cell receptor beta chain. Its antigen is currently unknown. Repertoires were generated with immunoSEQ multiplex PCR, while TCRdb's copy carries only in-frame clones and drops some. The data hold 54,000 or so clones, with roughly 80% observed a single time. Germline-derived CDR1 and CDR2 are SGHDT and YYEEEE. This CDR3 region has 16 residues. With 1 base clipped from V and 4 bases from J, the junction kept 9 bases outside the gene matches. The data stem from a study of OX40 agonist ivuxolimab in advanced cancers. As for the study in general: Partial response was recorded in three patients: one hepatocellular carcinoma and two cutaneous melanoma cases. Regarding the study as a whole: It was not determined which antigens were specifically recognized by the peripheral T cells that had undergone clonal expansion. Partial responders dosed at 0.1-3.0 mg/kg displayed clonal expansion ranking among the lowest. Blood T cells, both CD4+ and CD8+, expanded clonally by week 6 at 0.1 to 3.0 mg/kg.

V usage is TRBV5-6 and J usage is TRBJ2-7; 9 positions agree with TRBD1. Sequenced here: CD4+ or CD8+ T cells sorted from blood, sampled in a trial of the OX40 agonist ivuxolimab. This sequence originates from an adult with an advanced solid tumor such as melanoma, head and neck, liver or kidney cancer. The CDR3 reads CASSLYGTGSLYEQYF. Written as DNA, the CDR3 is TGTGCCAGCAGCTTGTACGGGACAGGGTCTCTGTACGAGCAGTACTTC.